Listed below are T cell receptor beta chains from one sample, sequenced in a study of cytomegalovirus exposure and HLA in healthy donors. Data came from immunoSEQ multiplex PCR; TCRdb stores just in-frame clones and leaves some out. This table holds 170,000 or so clones, roughly 82% found once. Sequences were obtained from PBMCs. These receptors all stem from a woman between 45 and 65 years old in good health and CMV-seronegative. CDR3s include the opening cysteine and the closing phenylalanine or tryptophan.

J gene: TRBJ2-2
V gene: TRBV12-2
CDR3 protein: CASRFPPTGGYTGELFF

J gene: TRBJ1-5
V gene: TRBV11-2
CDR3 protein: CASSPWPNSNQPQHF

J gene: TRBJ2-5
V gene: TRBV6-1
CDR3 protein: CASRLLAGETQYF

J gene: TRBJ2-7
V gene: TRBV6-1
CDR3 protein: CASSDQRGIQVQYF

J gene: TRBJ2-7
V gene: TRBV10-3
CDR3 protein: CAISDWRTDSYEQYF

J gene: TRBJ1-5
V gene: TRBV19
CDR3 protein: CASSFMGRGGGNQPQHF

J gene: TRBJ2-1
V gene: TRBV27
CDR3 protein: CASSSRAGNYNEQFF

J gene: TRBJ2-7
V gene: TRBV18
CDR3 protein: CASSKPGQGTYEQYF

J gene: TRBJ2-7
V gene: TRBV2
CDR3 protein: CASRSTGNEQYF

J gene: TRBJ2-5
V gene: TRBV28
CDR3 protein: CASRGHKQETQYF

J gene: TRBJ2-3
V gene: TRBV7-9
CDR3 protein: CASSSHQMRDTQYF

J gene: TRBJ1-1
V gene: TRBV4-3
CDR3 protein: CASSSVGGPTEAFF

J gene: TRBJ2-7
V gene: TRBV9
CDR3 protein: CASSLEGLAGYEQYF

J gene: -
V gene: TRBV5-4
CDR3 protein: CASSADLGGAAYEQYF

J gene: TRBJ1-5
V gene: TRBV19
CDR3 protein: CASSAADFQPQHF